The source of this T cell receptor (beta chain) is a study of shared clonotypes between healthy human individuals. Study summary: Donors, aged 18 to 49, were a couple of women and three men.

About this clone itself: Its antigen remains unknown.

Assay: immunoSEQ multiplex PCR; the TCRdb copy retains only in-frame clones and omits some. The table includes roughly 640,000 clones, roughly 70% detected once. Study-level findings and limits: Tissue TCR repertoires likely differ from these blood-only repertoires. Of the naive CD4 clonotypes, around 4.9% were shared across a few donors.

The CDR3 consists of 12 residues. Germline-derived CDR1 and CDR2 are SQVTM and ANQGSEA. Trimming stripped 6 bases from V and 4 bases from J, with 12 bases between. This receptor was obtained from a woman aged 25 to 45 in good health. What was sequenced was memory CD4+ T cells sorted from blood. Indicated subset: CD45RA-negative fraction. This chain uses TRBV29-1 with TRBJ2-5; D is ambiguous. CDR3 nucleotide sequence: TGCAGCGTCCAAGCCCCGTTAGAGACCCAGTACTTC. Its protein product is CSVQAPLETQYF.